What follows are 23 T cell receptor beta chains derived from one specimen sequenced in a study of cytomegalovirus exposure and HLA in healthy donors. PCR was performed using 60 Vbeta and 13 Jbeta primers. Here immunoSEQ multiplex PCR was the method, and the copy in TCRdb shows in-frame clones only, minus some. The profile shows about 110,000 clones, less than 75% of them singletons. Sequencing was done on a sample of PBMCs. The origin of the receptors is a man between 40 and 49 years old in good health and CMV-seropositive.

CDR3 amino acids: CAIRGTSGKWNEQFF. CDR3 nucleotide sequence: TGTGCCATCAGGGGGACTAGCGGCAAGTGGAATGAGCAGTTCTTC. This sequence joins TRBV10-3 and TRBJ2-1; 11 bases match TRBD2. The CDR3 totals 15 residues. Germline V gene sequence: CDR1 ENHRY, CDR2 SYGVKD. Unmatched junction bases numbered 8, after V lost 6 bases and J lost 7 bases.

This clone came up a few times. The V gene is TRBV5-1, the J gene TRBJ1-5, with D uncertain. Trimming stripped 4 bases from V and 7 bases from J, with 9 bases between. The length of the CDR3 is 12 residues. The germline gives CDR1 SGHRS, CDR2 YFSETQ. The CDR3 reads CASSRSFQPQHF. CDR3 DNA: TGCGCCAGCAGCCGTAGCTTCCAGCCCCAGCATTTT.

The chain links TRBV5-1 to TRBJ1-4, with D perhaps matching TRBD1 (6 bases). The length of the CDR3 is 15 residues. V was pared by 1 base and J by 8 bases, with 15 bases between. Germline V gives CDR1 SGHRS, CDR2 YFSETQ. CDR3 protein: CASSLTGQFEEKLFF. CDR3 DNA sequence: TGCGCCAGCAGCTTGACAGGGCAGTTTGAGGAAAAACTGTTTTTT.

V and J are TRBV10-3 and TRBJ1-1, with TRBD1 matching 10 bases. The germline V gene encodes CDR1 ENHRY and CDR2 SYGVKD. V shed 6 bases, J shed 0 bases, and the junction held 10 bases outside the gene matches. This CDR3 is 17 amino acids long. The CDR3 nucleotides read TGTGCCATCAGCGGGACAGGGGCCCGACGATTGAACACTGAAGCTTTCTTT. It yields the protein CAISGTGARRLNTEAFF.

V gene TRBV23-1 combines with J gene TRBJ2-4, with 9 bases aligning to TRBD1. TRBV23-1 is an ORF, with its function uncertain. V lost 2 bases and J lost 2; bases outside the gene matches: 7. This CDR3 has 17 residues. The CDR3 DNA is TGCGCCAGCAGTCAACCCGACGACAGGGGGTCCAAAAACATTCAGTACTTC. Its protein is CASSQPDDRGSKNIQYF.

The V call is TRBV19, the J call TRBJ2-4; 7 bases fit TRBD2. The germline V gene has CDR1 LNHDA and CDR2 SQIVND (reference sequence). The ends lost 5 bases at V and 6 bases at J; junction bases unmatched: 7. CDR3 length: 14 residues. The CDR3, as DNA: TGTGCCAGTAGTCCGACTAGCCTGGGAAACATTCAGTACTTC. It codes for CASSPTSLGNIQYF.

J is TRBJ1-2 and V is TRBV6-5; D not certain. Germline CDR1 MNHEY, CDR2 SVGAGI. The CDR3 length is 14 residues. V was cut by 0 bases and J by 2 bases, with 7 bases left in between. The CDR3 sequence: CASSYSRANYGYTF. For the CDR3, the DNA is TGTGCCAGCAGTTACTCGAGAGCGAACTATGGCTACACCTTC.

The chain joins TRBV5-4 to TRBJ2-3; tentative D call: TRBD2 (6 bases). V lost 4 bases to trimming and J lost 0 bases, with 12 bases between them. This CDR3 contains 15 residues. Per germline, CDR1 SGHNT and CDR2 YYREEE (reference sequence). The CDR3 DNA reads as TGTGCCAGCAGCCGCGGGGCCACTAGCACAGATACGCAGTATTTT. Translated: CASSRGATSTDTQYF.

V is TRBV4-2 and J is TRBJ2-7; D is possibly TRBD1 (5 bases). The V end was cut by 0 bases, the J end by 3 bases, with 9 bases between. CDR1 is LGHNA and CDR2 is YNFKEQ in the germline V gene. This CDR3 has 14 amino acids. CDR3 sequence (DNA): TGTGCCAGCAGCCAAGATCGAAGGGGCTACGAGCAGTACTTC. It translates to CASSQDRRGYEQYF.

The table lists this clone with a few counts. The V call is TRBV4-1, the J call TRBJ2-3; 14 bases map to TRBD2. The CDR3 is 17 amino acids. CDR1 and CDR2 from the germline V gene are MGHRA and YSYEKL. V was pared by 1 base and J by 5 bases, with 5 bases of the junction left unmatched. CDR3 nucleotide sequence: TGCGCCAGCAGCCAAGGACTAGCGGGAGGGCCCATAGATACGCAGTATTTT. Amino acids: CASSQGLAGGPIDTQYF.

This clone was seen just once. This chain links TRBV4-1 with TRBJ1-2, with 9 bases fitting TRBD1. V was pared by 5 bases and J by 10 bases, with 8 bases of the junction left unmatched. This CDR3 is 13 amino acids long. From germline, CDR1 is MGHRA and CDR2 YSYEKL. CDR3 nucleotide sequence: TGCGCCAGCAGCTACCTGACAGGGGGGACCTACACCTTC. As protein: CASSYLTGGTYTF.

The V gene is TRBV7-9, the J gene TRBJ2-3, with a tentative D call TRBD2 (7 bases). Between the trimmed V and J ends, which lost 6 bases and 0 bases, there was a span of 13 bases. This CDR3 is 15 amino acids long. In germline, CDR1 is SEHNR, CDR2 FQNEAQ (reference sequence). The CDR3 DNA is TGTGCCAGCAGTCAGGGAGGGGGGAGCACAGATACGCAGTATTTT. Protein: CASSQGGGSTDTQYF. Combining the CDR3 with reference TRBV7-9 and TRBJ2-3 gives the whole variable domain DTGVSQNPRHKITKRGQNVTFRCDPISEHNRLYWYRQTLGQGPEFLTYFQNEAQLEKSRLLSDRFSAERPKGSFSTLEIQRTEQGDSAMYLCASSQGGGSTDTQYFGPGTRLTVL.

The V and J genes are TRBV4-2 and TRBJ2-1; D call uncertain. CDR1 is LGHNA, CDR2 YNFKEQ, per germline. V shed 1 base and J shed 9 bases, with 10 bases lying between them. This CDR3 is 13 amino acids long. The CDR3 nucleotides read TGTGCCAGCAGCCAAGCGGCGGTGTCTGAGCAGTTCTTC. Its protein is CASSQAAVSEQFF.

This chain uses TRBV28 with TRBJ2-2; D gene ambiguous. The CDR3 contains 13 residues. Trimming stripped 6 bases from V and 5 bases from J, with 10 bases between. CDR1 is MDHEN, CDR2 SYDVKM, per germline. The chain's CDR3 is CASSVHITGELFF. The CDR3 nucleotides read TGTGCCAGCAGCGTACATATTACCGGGGAGCTGTTTTTT. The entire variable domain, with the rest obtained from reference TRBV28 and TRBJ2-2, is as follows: DVKVTQSSRYLVKRTGEKVFLECVQDMDHENMFWYRQDPGLGLRLIYFSYDVKMKEKGDIPEGYSVSREKKERFSLILESASTNQTSMYLCASSVHITGELFFGEGSRLTVL.

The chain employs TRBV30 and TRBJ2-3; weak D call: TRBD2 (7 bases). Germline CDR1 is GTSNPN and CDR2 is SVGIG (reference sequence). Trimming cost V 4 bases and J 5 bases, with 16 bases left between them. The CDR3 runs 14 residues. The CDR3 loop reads CAWTRGARGDTQYF. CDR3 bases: TGTGCCTGGACTCGGGGGGCGAGGGGAGATACGCAGTATTTT.

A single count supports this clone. CDR3 sequence: CAITSTNYEQYF. The DNA of the CDR3 is TGTGCCATCACTAGCACCAACTACGAGCAGTACTTC. V gene TRBV10-3 combines with J gene TRBJ2-7, with D perhaps matching TRBD2 (5 bases). Germline values: CDR1 ENHRY, CDR2 SYGVKD. V lost 7 bases and J 3 bases, leaving 10 bases between the germline ends. The CDR3 is 12 residues long.

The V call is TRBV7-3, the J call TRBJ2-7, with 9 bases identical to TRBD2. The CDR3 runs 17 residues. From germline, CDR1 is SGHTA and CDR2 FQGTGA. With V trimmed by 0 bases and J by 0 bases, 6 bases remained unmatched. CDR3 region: CASSLTAISGSSYEQYF. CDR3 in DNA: TGTGCCAGCAGCTTAACGGCAATTAGCGGGAGCTCCTACGAGCAGTACTTC.

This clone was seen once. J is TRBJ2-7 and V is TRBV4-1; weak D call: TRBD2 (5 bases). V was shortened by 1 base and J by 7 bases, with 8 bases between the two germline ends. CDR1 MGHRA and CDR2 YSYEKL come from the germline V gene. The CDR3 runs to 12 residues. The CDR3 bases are TGCGCCAGCAGCCAAGTAACTAGTGAGCAGTACTTC. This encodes CASSQVTSEQYF.

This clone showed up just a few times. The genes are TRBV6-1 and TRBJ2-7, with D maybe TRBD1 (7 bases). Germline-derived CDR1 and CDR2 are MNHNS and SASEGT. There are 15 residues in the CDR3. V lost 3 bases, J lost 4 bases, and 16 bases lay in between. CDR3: CASSEVAGGQYEQYV. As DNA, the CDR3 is TGTGCCAGCAGTGAGGTTGCAGGGGGGCAATACGAGCAGTACGTC.

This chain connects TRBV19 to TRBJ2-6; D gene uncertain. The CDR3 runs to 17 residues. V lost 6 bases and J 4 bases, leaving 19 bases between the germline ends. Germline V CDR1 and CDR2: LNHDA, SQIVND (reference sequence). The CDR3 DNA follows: TGTGCCAGTAGCCCCAGAAACTGGGCCTCAGGGGCCAACGTCCTGACTTTC. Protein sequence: CASSPRNWASGANVLTF.

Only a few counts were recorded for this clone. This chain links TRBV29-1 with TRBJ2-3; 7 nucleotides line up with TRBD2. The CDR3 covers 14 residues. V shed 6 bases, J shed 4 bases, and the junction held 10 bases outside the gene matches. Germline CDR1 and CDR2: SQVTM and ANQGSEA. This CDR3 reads CSVGHAGDPDTQYF. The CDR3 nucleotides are TGCAGCGTGGGGCACGCGGGAGATCCAGATACGCAGTATTTT.

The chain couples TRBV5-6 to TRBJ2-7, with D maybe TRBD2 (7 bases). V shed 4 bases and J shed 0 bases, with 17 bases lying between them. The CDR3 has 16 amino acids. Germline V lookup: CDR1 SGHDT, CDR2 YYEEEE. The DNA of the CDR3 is TGTGCCAGCAGCCCCGGGGGGCTAGCGGTCTCCTACGAGCAGTACGTC. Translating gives CASSPGGLAVSYEQYV.

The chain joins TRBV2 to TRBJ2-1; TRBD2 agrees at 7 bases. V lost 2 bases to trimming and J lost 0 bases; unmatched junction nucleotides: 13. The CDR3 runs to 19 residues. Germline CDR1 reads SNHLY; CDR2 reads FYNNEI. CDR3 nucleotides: TGTGCCAGCAGTGAAAGTTTGGTAGCGGGTGGCATCTCCTACAATGAGCAGTTCTTC. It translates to CASSESLVAGGISYNEQFF.